This T cell receptor (beta chain) is from a study of cytomegalovirus exposure and HLA in healthy donors. Broader study findings: As was reported, the classifier diagnosed cytomegalovirus status with high specificity and sensitivity. Across donors, most TCRs were seen rarely, yet some public ones were widespread.

This clone has only a few counts. No antigen is known for it. V was cut by 8 bases and J by 10 bases, with 11 bases left in between. This CDR3 has 10 amino acids. The germline CDR1 and CDR2 sequences are MDHEN and SYDVKM. Profiled with immunoSEQ multiplex PCR; TCRdb holds only in-frame clones, not every one. The sample contains hundreds of thousands of clones, about nine tenths of which appear only once. This sequence was found in a woman under 30 in good health and CMV-seronegative. The chain combines TRBV28 with TRBJ1-1; the D gene is possibly TRBD1 (5 bases). The sequenced sample consisted of PBMCs. CDR3 nucleotide sequence: TGTGCCAGCGGGGCCGAGATAGCTTTCTTT. It encodes CASGAEIAFF.